This record concerns one T cell receptor beta chain sequence. The data are from a study of blood T cell repertoires in COVID-19. In the study overall: Samples of COVID-19 (acute and convalescent) were obtained from the United States, Italy and Spain. The analysed material was cDNA or gDNA that came from T cells, B-cell-depleted T cells, or PBMCs.

Source study methods: Estimation of nucleated cell counts relied on the amplification of reference gene primers. The method was immunoSEQ multiplex PCR; TCRdb's version includes in-frame clones alone and lacks a portion of them. V, J and clone size reflect that table, while D and trimming were determined from the DNA. The profile shows under 100,000 clones, 81% of them singletons. The CDR3 extends over 15 amino acids. The germline CDR1 and CDR2 sequences are SGHVS and FNYEAQ. After removal of 5 bases from V and 4 bases from J, the junction contained 7 bases not matched to a gene. The chain links TRBV7-6 to TRBJ2-7; 11 bases map to TRBD2. The specimen sequenced was peripheral blood. The clonotype comes from an elderly man with active or convalescent COVID-19. CDR3 DNA: TGTGCCAGCAGCCTGAGGACTAGCGGGCAATACGAGCAGTACTTC. Its protein is CASSLRTSGQYEQYF.